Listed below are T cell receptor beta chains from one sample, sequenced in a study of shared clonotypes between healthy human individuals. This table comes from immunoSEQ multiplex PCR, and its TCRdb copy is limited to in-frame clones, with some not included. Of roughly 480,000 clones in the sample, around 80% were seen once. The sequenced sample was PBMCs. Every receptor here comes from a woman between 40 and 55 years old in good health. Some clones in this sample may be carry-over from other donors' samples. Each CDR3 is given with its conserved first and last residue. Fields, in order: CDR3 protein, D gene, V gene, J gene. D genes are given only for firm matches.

CDR3 protein: CASSPRRMAQYF; D gene: -; V gene: TRBV28; J gene: TRBJ2-5
CDR3 protein: CASSYSKDEQYF; D gene: -; V gene: TRBV6-6; J gene: -
CDR3 protein: CASSLLQMNTGELFF; D gene: -; V gene: TRBV5-1; J gene: TRBJ2-2
CDR3 protein: CASSPGTGKGNTEAFF; D gene: TRBD1; V gene: TRBV18; J gene: TRBJ1-1
CDR3 protein: CASSARTASRHYEQYF; D gene: -; V gene: TRBV18; J gene: TRBJ2-7
CDR3 protein: CASSPAHGDILRGNYGYTF; D gene: -; V gene: TRBV7-9; J gene: TRBJ1-2
CDR3 protein: CATDRDYNEKLFF; D gene: TRBD1; V gene: TRBV6-1; J gene: TRBJ1-4
CDR3 protein: CASSVEQNTGELFF; D gene: -; V gene: TRBV9; J gene: TRBJ2-2
CDR3 protein: CASSHLIGAGELFF; D gene: -; V gene: TRBV19; J gene: TRBJ2-2
CDR3 protein: CGVTSSGEVFF; D gene: -; V gene: TRBV10-3; J gene: TRBJ1-1
CDR3 protein: CASSNSINQPQHF; D gene: -; V gene: TRBV9; J gene: TRBJ1-5
CDR3 protein: CAISRQGGTGELFF; D gene: -; V gene: TRBV10-3; J gene: TRBJ2-2
CDR3 protein: CASSLEVSSYNEQFF; D gene: -; V gene: TRBV7-2; J gene: TRBJ2-1
CDR3 protein: CASRGVQNTEAFF; D gene: -; V gene: TRBV6-5; J gene: TRBJ1-1
CDR3 protein: CAGGGGRTNEKLFF; D gene: TRBD1; V gene: TRBV28; J gene: TRBJ1-4
CDR3 protein: CASSHRSSYNEQFF; D gene: -; V gene: TRBV27; J gene: TRBJ2-1
CDR3 protein: CATREGGTDTQYF; D gene: TRBD2; V gene: TRBV6-4; J gene: TRBJ2-3
CDR3 protein: CASSKVRTGGSHNEQFF; D gene: -; V gene: TRBV21-1; J gene: TRBJ2-1
CDR3 protein: CASSQEGRGPAYGYTF; D gene: TRBD1; V gene: TRBV4-3; J gene: TRBJ1-2
CDR3 protein: CASSIANTQYF; D gene: -; V gene: TRBV19; J gene: TRBJ2-3
CDR3 protein: CASSLTGHPSTDTQYF; D gene: -; V gene: TRBV9; J gene: TRBJ2-3
CDR3 protein: CASSTARVQETQYF; D gene: -; V gene: TRBV19; J gene: TRBJ2-5
CDR3 protein: CASSLTRDPSIPRSYNEQFF; D gene: -; V gene: TRBV21-1; J gene: TRBJ2-1
CDR3 protein: CASSSEVGGYYNEQFF; D gene: TRBD2; V gene: TRBV5-1; J gene: TRBJ2-1
CDR3 protein: CASRRRDLYNEQFF; D gene: -; V gene: TRBV28; J gene: TRBJ2-1
CDR3 protein: CASSFEPDQPQHF; D gene: -; V gene: TRBV28; J gene: TRBJ1-5
CDR3 protein: CASRPDSHNEQFF; D gene: -; V gene: TRBV19; J gene: TRBJ2-1